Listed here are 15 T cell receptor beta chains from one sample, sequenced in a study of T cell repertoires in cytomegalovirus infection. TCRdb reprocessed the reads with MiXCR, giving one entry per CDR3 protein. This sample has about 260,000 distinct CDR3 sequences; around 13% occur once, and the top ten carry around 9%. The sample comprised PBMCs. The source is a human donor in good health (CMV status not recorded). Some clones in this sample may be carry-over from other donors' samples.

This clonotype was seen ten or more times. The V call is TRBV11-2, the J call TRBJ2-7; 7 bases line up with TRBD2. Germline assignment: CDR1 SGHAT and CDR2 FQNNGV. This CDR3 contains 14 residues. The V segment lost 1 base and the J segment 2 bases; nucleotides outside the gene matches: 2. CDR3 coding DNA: TGTGCCAGCAGCTTAGTGAGCGGGACCTACGAGCAGTACTTC. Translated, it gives CASSLVSGTYEQYF.

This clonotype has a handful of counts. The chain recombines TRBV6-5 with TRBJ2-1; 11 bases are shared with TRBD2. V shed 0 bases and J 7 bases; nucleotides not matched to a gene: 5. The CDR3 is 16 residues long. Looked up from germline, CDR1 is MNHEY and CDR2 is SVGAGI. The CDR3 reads CASSYSASGRHNEQFF. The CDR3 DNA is TGTGCCAGCAGTTACTCGGCTAGCGGGAGGCATAATGAGCAGTTCTTC.

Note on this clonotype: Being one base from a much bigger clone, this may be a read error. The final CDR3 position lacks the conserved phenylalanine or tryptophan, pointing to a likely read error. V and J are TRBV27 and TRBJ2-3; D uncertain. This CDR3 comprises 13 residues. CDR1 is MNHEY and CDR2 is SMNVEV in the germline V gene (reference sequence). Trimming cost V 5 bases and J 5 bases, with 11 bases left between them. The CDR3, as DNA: TGTGCCAGCAGTGCCTTATTTGGAGATACGCAGTATTAT. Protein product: CASSALFGDTQYY.

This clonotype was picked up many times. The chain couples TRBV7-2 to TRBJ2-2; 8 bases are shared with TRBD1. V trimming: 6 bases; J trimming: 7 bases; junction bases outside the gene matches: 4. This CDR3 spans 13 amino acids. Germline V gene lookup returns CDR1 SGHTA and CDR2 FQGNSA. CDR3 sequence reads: CASRRTGNGELFF. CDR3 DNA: TGTGCCAGCAGGAGGACAGGGAACGGGGAGCTGTTTTTT.

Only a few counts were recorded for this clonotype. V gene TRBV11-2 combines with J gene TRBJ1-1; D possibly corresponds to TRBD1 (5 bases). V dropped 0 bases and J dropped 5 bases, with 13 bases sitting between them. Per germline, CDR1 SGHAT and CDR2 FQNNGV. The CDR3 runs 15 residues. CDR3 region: CASSLDKGSWTEAFF. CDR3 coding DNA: TGTGCCAGCAGCTTAGATAAGGGGAGCTGGACTGAAGCTTTCTTT.

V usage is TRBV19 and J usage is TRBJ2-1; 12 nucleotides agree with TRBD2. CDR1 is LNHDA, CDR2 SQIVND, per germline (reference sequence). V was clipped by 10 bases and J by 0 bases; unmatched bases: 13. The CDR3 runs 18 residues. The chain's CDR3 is CATAPWLAGGSSYNEQFF. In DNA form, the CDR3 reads TGTGCCACCGCCCCCTGGCTAGCGGGGGGGAGCTCCTACAATGAGCAGTTCTTC.

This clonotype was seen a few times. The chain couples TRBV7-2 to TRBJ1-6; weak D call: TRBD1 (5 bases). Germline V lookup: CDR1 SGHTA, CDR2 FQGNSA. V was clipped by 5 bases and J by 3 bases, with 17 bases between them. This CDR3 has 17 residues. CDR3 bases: TGTGCCAGCAGCACCGAACAGCTTGGGGGCTATAATTCACCCCTCCACTTT. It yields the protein CASSTEQLGGYNSPLHF.

This CDR3 reads CSVEVAGTSGGYEQYF. DNA of the CDR3: TGCAGCGTTGAAGTAGCCGGGACTAGCGGTGGGTACGAGCAGTACTTC. The J gene is TRBJ2-7, the V gene TRBV29-1; 11 nucleotides match TRBD2. V was pared by 1 base and J by 4 bases, with 9 bases of the junction left unmatched. The CDR3 covers 16 residues. In germline, CDR1 is SQVTM, CDR2 ANQGSEA.

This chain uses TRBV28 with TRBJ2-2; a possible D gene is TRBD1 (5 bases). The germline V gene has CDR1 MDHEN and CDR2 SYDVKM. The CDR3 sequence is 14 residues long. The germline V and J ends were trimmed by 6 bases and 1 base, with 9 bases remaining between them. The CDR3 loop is CASRPTGNTGELFF. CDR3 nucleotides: TGTGCCAGCAGACCAACAGGGAACACCGGGGAGCTGTTTTTT.

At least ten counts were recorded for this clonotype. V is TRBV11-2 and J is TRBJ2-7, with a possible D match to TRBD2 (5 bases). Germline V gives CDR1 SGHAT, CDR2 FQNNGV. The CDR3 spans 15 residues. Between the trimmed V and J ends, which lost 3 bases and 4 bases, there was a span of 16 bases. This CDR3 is CASSFYHGKGYEQYF. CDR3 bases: TGTGCCAGCAGCTTCTATCACGGGAAAGGATACGAGCAGTACTTC.

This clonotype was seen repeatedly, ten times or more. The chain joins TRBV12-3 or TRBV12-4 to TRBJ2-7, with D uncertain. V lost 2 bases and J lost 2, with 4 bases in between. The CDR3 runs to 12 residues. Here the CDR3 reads CASSLNPYEQYF. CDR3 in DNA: TGTGCCAGCAGTTTAAACCCCTACGAGCAGTACTTC.

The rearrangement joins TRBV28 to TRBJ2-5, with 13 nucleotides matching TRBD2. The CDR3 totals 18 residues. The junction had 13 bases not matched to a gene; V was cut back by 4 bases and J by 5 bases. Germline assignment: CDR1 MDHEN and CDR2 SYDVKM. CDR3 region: CASSYGDFGLAGVETQYF. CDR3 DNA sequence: TGTGCCAGCAGTTATGGGGACTTCGGACTAGCGGGAGTTGAGACCCAGTACTTC.

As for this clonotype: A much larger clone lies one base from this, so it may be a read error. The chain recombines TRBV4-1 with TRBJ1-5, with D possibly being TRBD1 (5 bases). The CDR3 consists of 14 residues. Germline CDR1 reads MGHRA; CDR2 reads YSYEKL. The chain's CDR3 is CASSPDNSNQTQHF. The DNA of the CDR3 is TGTGCCAGCAGCCCGGACAATAGCAATCAGACCCAGCATTTT.

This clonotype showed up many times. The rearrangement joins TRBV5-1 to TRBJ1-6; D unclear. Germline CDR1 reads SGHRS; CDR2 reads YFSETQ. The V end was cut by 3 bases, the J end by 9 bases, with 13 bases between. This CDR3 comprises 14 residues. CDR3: CASSYGLGGSPLHF. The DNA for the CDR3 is TGCGCCAGCAGCTATGGACTAGGTGGTTCACCCCTCCACTTT. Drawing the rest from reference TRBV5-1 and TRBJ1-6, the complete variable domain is KAGVTQTPRYLIKTRGQQVTLSCSPISGHRSVSWYQQTPGQGLQFLFEYFSETQRNKGNFPGRFSGRQFSNSRSEMNVSTLELGDSALYLCASSYGLGGSPLHFGNGTRLTVT.

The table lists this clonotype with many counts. The CDR3 reads CASSYSIRPGSTDTQYF. DNA of the CDR3: TGTGCCAGCAGTTACTCGATTCGTCCAGGCAGCACAGATACGCAGTATTTT. V is TRBV6-5 and J is TRBJ2-3; D is uncertain. Per germline, CDR1 MNHEY and CDR2 SVGAGI. This CDR3 contains 17 residues. With 0 bases removed from V and 0 bases from J, the gap between germline ends came to 13 bases.